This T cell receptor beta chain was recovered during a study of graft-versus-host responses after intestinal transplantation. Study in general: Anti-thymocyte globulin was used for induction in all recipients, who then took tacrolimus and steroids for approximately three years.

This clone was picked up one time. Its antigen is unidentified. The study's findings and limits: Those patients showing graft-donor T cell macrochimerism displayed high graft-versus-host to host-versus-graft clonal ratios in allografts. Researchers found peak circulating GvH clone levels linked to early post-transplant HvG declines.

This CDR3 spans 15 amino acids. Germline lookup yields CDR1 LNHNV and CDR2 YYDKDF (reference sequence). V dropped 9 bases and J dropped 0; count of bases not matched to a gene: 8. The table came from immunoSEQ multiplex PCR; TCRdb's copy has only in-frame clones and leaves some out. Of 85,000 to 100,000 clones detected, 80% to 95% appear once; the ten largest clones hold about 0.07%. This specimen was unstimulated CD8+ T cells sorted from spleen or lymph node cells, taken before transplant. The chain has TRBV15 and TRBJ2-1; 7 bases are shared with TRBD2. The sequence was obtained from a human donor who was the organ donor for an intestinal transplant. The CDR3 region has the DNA TGTGCCACATCCTCAGGCGGGGGCTCCTACAATGAGCAGTTCTTC. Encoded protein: CATSSGGGSYNEQFF.